This T cell receptor beta chain is from a study of Ad26.COV2.S vaccination and SARS-CoV-2 variants. Overall study context: Intramuscular Ad26.COV2.S doses were given once or twice, 56 days apart.

Treatment in this sample: some 20 received Ad26.COV2.S at low or high dose, single or two shots; 5 received placebo; per-sample allocation not given. On day 63 after the first injection, vaccine and placebo recipients gave samples. Its platform was an Ad26 vector, and its expressed antigen was Wuhan-strain SARS-CoV-2 spike. TCRdb keeps only in-frame clones here, not all; method: immunoSEQ multiplex PCR. Of about 350,000 clones listed, approximately 90% are singletons. Notes on this clone: Antigen unknown.

Findings and limits, study-wide: Analytic work on TCR breadth and depth might have understated the full extent of total T cell responses. Following vaccination, spike-specific CD8+ and CD4+ T cell responses reportedly exhibited substantial breadth.

This CDR3 comprises 15 residues. Germline V gene sequence: CDR1 SGDLS, CDR2 YYNGEE. Between the trimmed V and J ends, which lost 0 bases and 0 bases, there was a span of 7 bases. This sequence was found in a person aged 18-60 years who received the Ad26.COV2.S COVID-19 vaccine or a placebo. The genes are TRBV9 and TRBJ2-1; D is possibly TRBD2 (5 bases). This sample comprised peripheral blood, obtained in a trial of Ad26.COV2.S vaccine versus placebo. The chain's CDR3 is CASSVGESSYNEQFF. The CDR3 region has the DNA TGTGCCAGCAGCGTAGGGGAGAGCTCCTACAATGAGCAGTTCTTC.